This T cell receptor (beta chain) was obtained from a study of T-cell reconstitution after alpha-beta-depleted transplantation in children. Preparation of the TCRbeta library was carried out with unique molecular identifiers. Each CDR3 protein is one row after TCRdb ran MiXCR on the PCR reads. The table has over 200,000 distinct CDR3 sequences, roughly a tenth seen once. V lost 3 bases to trimming and J lost 1 base, with 10 bases between them. Germline CDR1 and CDR2: KGHDR and SFDVKD. CDR3 length: 15 residues. This clonotype has only a few counts. The rearrangement uses TRBV24-1 and TRBJ2-3; unclear D gene. The TCR originated in a human donor who donated a stem cell graft to a child with acute lymphoblastic leukemia. The specimen was PBMCs from the stem cell graft donor, collected from the stem cell graft. CDR3 sequence reads: CATSDAQTGTDTQYF. DNA for the CDR3: TGTGCCACCAGTGATGCCCAGACTGGCACAGATACGCAGTATTTT.